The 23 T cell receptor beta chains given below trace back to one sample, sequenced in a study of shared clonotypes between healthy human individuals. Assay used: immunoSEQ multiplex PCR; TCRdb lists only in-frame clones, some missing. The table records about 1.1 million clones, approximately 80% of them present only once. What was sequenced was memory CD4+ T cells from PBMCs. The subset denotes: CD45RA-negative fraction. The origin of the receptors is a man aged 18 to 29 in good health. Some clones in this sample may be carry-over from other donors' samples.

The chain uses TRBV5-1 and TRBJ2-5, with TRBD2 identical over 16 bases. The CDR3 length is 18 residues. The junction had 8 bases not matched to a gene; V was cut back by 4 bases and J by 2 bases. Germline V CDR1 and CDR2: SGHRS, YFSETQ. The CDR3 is CASSGGTSGRAGQETQYF. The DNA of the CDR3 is TGCGCCAGCAGCGGCGGGACTAGCGGGAGGGCCGGGCAAGAGACCCAGTACTTC.

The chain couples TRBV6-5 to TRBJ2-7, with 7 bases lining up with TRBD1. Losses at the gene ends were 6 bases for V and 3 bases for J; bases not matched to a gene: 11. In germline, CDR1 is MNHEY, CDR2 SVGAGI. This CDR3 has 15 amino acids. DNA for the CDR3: TGTGCCAGCAGGTCGGTGGCAGGGGGTAACTACGAGCAGTACTTC. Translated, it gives CASRSVAGGNYEQYF.

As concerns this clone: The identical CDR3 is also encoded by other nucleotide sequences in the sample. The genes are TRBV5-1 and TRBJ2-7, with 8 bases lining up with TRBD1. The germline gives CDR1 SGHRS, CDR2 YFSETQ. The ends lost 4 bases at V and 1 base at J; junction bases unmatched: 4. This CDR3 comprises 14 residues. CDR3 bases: TGCGCCAGCAGCCGGGGACAGGTTTCCTACGAGCAGTACTTC. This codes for CASSRGQVSYEQYF.

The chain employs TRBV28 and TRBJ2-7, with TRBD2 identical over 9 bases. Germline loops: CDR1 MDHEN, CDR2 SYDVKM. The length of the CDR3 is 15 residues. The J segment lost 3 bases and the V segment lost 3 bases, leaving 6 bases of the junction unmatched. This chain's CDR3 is CASSFRGRAFYEQYF. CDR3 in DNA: TGTGCCAGCAGTTTTCGCGGGAGGGCCTTCTACGAGCAGTACTTC.

The CDR3 protein is CASSPDRAADTQYF. DNA for the CDR3: TGTGCCAGCAGCCCAGACAGGGCGGCAGATACGCAGTATTTT. This sequence joins TRBV5-6 and TRBJ2-3; 7 nucleotides match TRBD1. Germline CDR1 reads SGHDT; CDR2 reads YYEEEE. Trimming cost V 4 bases and J 4 bases; bases outside gene matches: 6. CDR3 size: 14 residues.

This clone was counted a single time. CDR3 in amino acids: CASRSTGPGTSGLLQYF. The CDR3 DNA is TGTGCCAGCAGATCGACAGGGCCCGGGACTAGCGGGCTCTTACAGTACTTC. The V and J genes are TRBV28 and TRBJ2-7; the match to TRBD2 covers 12 bases. Looked up from germline, CDR1 is MDHEN and CDR2 is SYDVKM. J lost 10 bases, V lost 6 bases, and 19 bases had no gene match. The length of the CDR3 is 17 residues. The variable domain in full, completed from reference TRBV28 and TRBJ2-7, reads DVKVTQSSRYLVKRTGEKVFLECVQDMDHENMFWYRQDPGLGLRLIYFSYDVKMKEKGDIPEGYSVSREKKERFSLILESASTNQTSMYLCASRSTGPGTSGLLQYFGPGTRLTVT.

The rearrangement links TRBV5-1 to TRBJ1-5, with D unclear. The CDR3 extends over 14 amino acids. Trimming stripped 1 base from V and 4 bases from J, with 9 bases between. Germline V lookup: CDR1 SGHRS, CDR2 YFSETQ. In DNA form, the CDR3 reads TGCGCCAGCAGCTTGTTAGGGCTTAATCAGCCCCAGCATTTT. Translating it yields CASSLLGLNQPQHF.

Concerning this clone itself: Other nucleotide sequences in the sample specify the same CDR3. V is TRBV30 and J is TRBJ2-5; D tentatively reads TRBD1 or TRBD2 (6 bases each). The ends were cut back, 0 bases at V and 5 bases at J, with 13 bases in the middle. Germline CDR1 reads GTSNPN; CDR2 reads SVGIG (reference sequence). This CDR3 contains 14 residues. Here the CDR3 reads CAWSVGGGSETQYF. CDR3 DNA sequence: TGTGCCTGGAGTGTAGGGGGAGGCAGCGAGACCCAGTACTTC.

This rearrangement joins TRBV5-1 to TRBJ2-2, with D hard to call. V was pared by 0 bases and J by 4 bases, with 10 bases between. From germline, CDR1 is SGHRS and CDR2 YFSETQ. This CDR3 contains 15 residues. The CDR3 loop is CASSLDGESTGELFF. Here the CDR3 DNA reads TGCGCCAGCAGCTTGGACGGCGAGTCCACCGGGGAGCTGTTTTTT.

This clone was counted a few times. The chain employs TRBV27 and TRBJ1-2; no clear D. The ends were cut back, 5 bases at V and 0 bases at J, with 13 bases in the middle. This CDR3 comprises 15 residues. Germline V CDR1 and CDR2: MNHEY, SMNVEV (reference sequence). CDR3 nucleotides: TGTGCCAGCAGTATCTCCCGAGACTCTAACTATGGCTACACCTTC. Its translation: CASSISRDSNYGYTF.

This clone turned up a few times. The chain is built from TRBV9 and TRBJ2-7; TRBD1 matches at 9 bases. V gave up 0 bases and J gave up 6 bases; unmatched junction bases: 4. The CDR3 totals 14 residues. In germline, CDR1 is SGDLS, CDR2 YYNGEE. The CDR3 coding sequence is TGTGCCAGCAGCGTAGTTATGACAGGGGGCGAGCAGTACTTC. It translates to CASSVVMTGGEQYF.

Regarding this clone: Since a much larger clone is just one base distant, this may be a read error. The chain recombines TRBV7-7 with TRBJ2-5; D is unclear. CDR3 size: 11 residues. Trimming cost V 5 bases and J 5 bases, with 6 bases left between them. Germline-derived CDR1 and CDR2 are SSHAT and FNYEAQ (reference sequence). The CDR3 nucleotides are TGTGCCAGCAGCCCAGTGGAGACCCAGTACTTC. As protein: CASSPVETQYF.

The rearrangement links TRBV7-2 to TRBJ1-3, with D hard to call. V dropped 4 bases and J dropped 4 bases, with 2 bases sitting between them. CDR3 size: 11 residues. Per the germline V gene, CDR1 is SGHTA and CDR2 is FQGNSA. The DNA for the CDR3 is TGTGCCAGCAGCTCGGGAAACACCATATATTTT. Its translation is CASSSGNTIYF.

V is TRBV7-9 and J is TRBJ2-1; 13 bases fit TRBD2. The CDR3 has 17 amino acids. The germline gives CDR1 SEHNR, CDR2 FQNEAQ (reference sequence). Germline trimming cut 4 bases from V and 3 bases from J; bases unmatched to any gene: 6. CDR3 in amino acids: CASSSVRTSGSYNEQFF. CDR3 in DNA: TGTGCCAGCAGCTCCGTACGGACTAGCGGGAGCTACAATGAGCAGTTCTTC.

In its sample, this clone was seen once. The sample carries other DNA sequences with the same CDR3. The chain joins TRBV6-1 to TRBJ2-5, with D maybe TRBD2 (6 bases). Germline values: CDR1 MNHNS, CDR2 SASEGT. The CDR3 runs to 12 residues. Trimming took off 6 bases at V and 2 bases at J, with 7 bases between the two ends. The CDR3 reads CASRRGQETQYF. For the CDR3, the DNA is TGTGCCAGCAGACGGGGGCAAGAGACCCAGTACTTC.

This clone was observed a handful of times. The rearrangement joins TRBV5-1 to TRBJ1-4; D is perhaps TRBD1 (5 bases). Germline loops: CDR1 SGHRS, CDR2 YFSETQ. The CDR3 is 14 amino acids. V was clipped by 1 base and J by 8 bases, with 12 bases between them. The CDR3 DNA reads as TGCGCCAGCAGCTTGTATGGGGGAACCGAAAAACTGTTTTTT. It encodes CASSLYGGTEKLFF.

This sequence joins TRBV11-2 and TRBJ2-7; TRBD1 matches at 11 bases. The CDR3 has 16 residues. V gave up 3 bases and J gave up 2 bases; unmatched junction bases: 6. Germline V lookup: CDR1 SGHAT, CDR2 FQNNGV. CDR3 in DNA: TGTGCCAGCAGCTTGGACGGGACAGGGGGGCCCTACGAGCAGTACTTC. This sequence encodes CASSLDGTGGPYEQYF.

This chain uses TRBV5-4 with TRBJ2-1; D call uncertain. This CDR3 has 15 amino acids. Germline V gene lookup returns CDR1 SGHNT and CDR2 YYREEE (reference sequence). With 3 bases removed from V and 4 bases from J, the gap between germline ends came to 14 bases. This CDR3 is CASSSRDHKYNEQFF. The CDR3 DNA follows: TGTGCCAGCAGCTCAAGGGATCACAAATACAATGAGCAGTTCTTC.

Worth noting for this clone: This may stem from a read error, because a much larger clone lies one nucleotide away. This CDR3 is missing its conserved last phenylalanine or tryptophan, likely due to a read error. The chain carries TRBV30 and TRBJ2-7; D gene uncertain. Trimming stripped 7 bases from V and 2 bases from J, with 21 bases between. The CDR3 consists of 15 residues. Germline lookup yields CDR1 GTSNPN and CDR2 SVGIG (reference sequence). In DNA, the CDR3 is TGTGCCTTAGCCTTGGACCAGATAGTGGCCTACGAGCAGTACTCC. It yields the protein CALALDQIVAYEQYS.

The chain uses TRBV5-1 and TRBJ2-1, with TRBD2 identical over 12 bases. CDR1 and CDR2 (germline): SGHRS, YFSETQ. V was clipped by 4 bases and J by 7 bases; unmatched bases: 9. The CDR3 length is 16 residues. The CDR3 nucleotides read TGCGCCAGCAGCCTACGAGGACTAGCGGGAAGTAATGAGCAGTTCTTC. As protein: CASSLRGLAGSNEQFF.

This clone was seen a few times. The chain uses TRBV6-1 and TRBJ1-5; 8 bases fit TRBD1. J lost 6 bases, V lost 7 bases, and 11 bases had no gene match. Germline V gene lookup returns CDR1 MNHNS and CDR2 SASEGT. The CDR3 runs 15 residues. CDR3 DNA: TGTGCCAGCACCCCCCCGCGACAGGGGAGTCAGCCCCAGCATTTT. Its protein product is CASTPPRQGSQPQHF.

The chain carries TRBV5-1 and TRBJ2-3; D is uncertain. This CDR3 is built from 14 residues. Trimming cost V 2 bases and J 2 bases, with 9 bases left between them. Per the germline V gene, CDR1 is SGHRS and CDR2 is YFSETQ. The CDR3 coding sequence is TGCGCCAGCAGCTTCCCGGGTCACACAGATACGCAGTATTTT. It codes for CASSFPGHTDTQYF.

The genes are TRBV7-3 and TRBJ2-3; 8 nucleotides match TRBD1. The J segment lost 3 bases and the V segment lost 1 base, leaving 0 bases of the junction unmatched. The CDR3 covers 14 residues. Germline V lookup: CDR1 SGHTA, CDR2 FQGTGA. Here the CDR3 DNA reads TGTGCCAGCAGCTTAAACAGGGGGACAGATACGCAGTATTTT. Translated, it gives CASSLNRGTDTQYF.